This TCR beta chain was captured by sequencing in a study of T-cell memory formation after mild COVID-19. About the study: TCR clusters showed largely donor specificity.

This clonotype was found many times. The antigen remains unidentified. Overall study results and limits: The pre-infection memory compartment contained some responding clones, suggesting cross-reactive memory joined. Contracting CD4+ clones sat mainly in CM and EM; CD8+ in EMRA.

cDNA libraries for TCR alpha and TCR beta, carrying sample barcodes and UMIs, came from 5'RACE with constant-segment primers. TCRdb re-derived calls from the 5' RACE reads in MiXCR, one entry per CDR3 protein. The sample includes 90,000 to 120,000 distinct CDR3 sequences, roughly an eighth of them seen just once. Germline CDR1 is SGHVS and CDR2 is FQNEAQ. The CDR3 runs 16 residues. V dropped 5 bases and J dropped 6 bases, with 20 bases sitting between them. The chain has TRBV7-8 and TRBJ2-1; D unresolved. Sample: PBMCs or a T cell subset sorted from them (not recorded which). The source is a man aged 18 to 30 who had mild COVID-19 (a few samples of this study predate the infection). Cell type and time point are not known. In DNA, the CDR3 is TGTGCCAGCAGCCCTAAACCCCCTGGGCCCTCCAATGAGCAGTTCTTC. Amino acid sequence: CASSPKPPGPSNEQFF.